The 13 T cell receptor beta chains in this list originate from one sample, sequenced in a study of CD8 T cells in Susac syndrome. It was with random hexamers that 0.5 to 1 ug RNA was reverse transcribed. MiXCR was run by TCRdb on the immunoSEQ multiplex PCR reads, yielding one entry per CDR3 protein. This sample carries 150,000 to 200,000 distinct CDR3 sequences, 85% to 95% of them seen once, and the ten largest clones take 0.15% to 0.2%. Sequences were obtained from CD8+ T cells from PBMCs. The receptors were sampled from a human donor with multiple sclerosis.

The chain carries TRBV29-1 and TRBJ2-1; either TRBD1 or TRBD2 may supply D (5 bases each). The CDR3 covers 11 residues. Germline V gives CDR1 SQVTM, CDR2 ANQGSEA. V gave up 7 bases and J gave up 10 bases, with 14 bases separating them. In DNA form, the CDR3 reads TGCAGCGCAGGCCGGGACGGCGAGCAGTTCTTC. Translating it yields CSAGRDGEQFF.

This clonotype was picked up one time. The V gene is TRBV20-1, the J gene TRBJ1-6; 9 nucleotides line up with TRBD1. Germline CDR1 DFQATT, CDR2 SNEGSKA (reference sequence). V lost 5 bases to trimming and J lost 8 bases; unmatched junction nucleotides: 10. The CDR3 has 15 amino acids. The CDR3 sequence: CSAPGQGPRDSPLHF. The CDR3 coding sequence is TGCAGTGCTCCGGGACAGGGACCGAGGGATTCACCCCTCCACTTT.

This chain joins TRBV9 and TRBJ2-7; 8 bases map to TRBD1. The CDR3 has 14 residues. Germline loops: CDR1 SGDLS, CDR2 YYNGEE. After removal of 4 bases from V and 0 bases from J, the junction contained 3 bases not matched to a gene. CDR3 loop: CASSITGGSYEQYF. The CDR3 nucleotides read TGTGCCAGCAGCATCACAGGGGGCTCCTACGAGCAGTACTTC. The full variable domain, its missing parts supplied by reference TRBV9 and TRBJ2-7, is DSGVTQTPKHLITATGQRVTLRCSPRSGDLSVYWYQQSLDQGLQFLIQYYNGEERAKGNILERFSAQQFPDLHSELNLSSLELGDSALYFCASSITGGSYEQYFGPGTRLTVT.

This chain links TRBV11-2 with TRBJ2-1; D remains unclear. Deletions cut 6 bases from V and 0 bases from J, with 15 bases between. This CDR3 comprises 16 residues. CDR1 SGHAT and CDR2 FQNNGV come from the germline V gene. The DNA for the CDR3 is TGTGCCAGCAGTTTATCGCGGACCGTCTCCTACAATGAGCAGTTCTTC. It translates to CASSLSRTVSYNEQFF.

V gene TRBV23-1 combines with J gene TRBJ1-2, with 7 nucleotides matching TRBD1. TRBV23-1 is an open reading frame, and its role is uncertain. The CDR3 has 13 amino acids. The V and J ends lost 9 bases and 4 bases, in that order; junction bases with no gene match: 8. In DNA form, the CDR3 reads TGCGCCAGGGACAGGACCCAAGGCTATGGCTACACCTTC. It encodes CARDRTQGYGYTF.

This clonotype was recorded only once. V is TRBV11-2 and J is TRBJ2-1, with D possibly TRBD2 on 5 matching bases. Germline-derived CDR1 and CDR2 are SGHAT and FQNNGV. The germline V and J ends were trimmed by 0 bases and 8 bases, with 8 bases remaining between them. This CDR3 has 13 residues. For the CDR3, the DNA is TGTGCCAGCAGCTTAGATCCGAGGGATGAGCAGTTCTTC. Its protein product is CASSLDPRDEQFF.

The rearrangement joins TRBV6-6 to TRBJ2-6; D unresolved. Germline V CDR1 and CDR2: MNHNY, SVGAGI (reference sequence). Trimming stripped 2 bases from V and 1 base from J, with 6 bases between. This CDR3 is built from 15 residues. The CDR3 loop reads CASSYGWSGANVLTF. CDR3 DNA: TGTGCCAGCAGTTACGGGTGGTCTGGGGCCAACGTCCTGACTTTC.

The CDR3 DNA follows: TGCAGTGCGATCCGGGACATGACTCAGACCCAGTACTTC. Translation: CSAIRDMTQTQYF. The rearrangement uses TRBV20-1 and TRBJ2-5; a possible D gene is TRBD1 (6 bases). The CDR3 is made up of 13 amino acids. Trimming left V 6 bases short and J 6 bases short, with 17 bases between. Germline CDR1 and CDR2: DFQATT and SNEGSKA (reference sequence).

The chain uses TRBV15 and TRBJ1-1; no definite D call. Trimming stripped 5 bases from V and 4 bases from J, with 17 bases between. Germline-derived CDR1 and CDR2 are LNHNV and YYDKDF (reference sequence). The CDR3 contains 15 residues. CDR3 region: CATSSPKDAVTEAFF. The CDR3 DNA sequence: TGTGCCACCAGCTCGCCCAAAGACGCAGTCACTGAAGCTTTCTTT.

The chain recombines TRBV27 with TRBJ1-5, with 9 bases aligning to TRBD1. The CDR3 sequence is 15 residues long. The V and J ends lost 5 bases and 2 bases, in that order; junction bases with no gene match: 4. Germline V CDR1 and CDR2: MNHEY, SMNVEV (reference sequence). The CDR3 is CASSVTGGGNQPQHF. In nucleotides, the CDR3 is TGTGCCAGCAGTGTGACAGGGGGTGGCAATCAGCCCCAGCATTTT.

The V gene is TRBV12-3 or TRBV12-4, the J gene TRBJ2-7, with D possibly TRBD2 on 5 matching bases. V lost 11 bases and J lost 4, with 21 bases in between. The CDR3 has 14 amino acids. This CDR3 reads CASPPGRTLYEQYF. CDR3 in DNA: TGTGCCTCACCACCGGGAAGAACCCTTTACGAGCAGTACTTC.

This chain joins TRBV2 and TRBJ2-7; the D gene is possibly TRBD2 (5 bases). This CDR3 spans 14 amino acids. CDR1 SNHLY and CDR2 FYNNEI come from the germline V gene. Trimming shortened V by 1 base and J by 5 bases, and 12 bases separated the two germline ends. The CDR3 loop is CASSEGRGFHEQYF. In DNA form, the CDR3 reads TGTGCCAGCAGTGAAGGTCGGGGTTTCCACGAGCAGTACTTC.

The V gene is TRBV28, the J gene TRBJ2-2; the D gene is possibly TRBD1 (6 bases). The V gene's germline CDR1 is MDHEN and CDR2 SYDVKM. The V end lost 5 bases, the J end lost 4 bases, and 17 bases lay between the germline ends. The CDR3 has 16 amino acids. Written as DNA, the CDR3 is TGTGCCAGCAGTCCCTATCGAGGGGGACGCACCGGGGAGCTGTTTTTT. Translated, it gives CASSPYRGGRTGELFF.